This TCR beta chain was captured by sequencing in a study of T cell changes during pregnancy in multiple sclerosis. CDR3 size: 15 residues. CDR1 SGHRS and CDR2 YFSETQ come from the germline V gene. V lost 4 bases to trimming and J lost 2 bases, with 15 bases between them. Libraries were prepared by immunoSEQ multiplex PCR; TCRdb keeps only in-frame clonotypes and omits some of them. The sample yields 81,000 or so clones, around 90% seen once. The sequence was collected from a female donor in good health, serving as a control in a pregnancy study. Some clones in this sample may be carry-over from other donors' samples. The material was PBMCs, obtained in the first trimester of pregnancy. V and J are TRBV5-1 and TRBJ1-1, with D tentatively TRBD1 (6 bases). CDR3 protein: CASSPYDRTNTEAFF. In DNA, the CDR3 is TGCGCCAGCAGCCCGTATGACAGGACTAACACTGAAGCTTTCTTT.